One sample yielded the 29 T cell receptor beta chains listed below, sequenced in a study of CXCR4 blockade with PD-1 therapy in pancreatic cancer. Only in-frame clones appear in the TCRdb table, and some are missing; sequencing was by immunoSEQ multiplex PCR. Here the sample spans roughly 15,000 clones, around 72% being singletons. Source material: tumor tissue. The receptors originated from a human donor with pancreatic ductal adenocarcinoma.

The chain recombines TRBV15 with TRBJ2-2; D tentatively fits TRBD1 or TRBD2 (5 bases each). This CDR3 is 14 amino acids long. Trimming cost V 0 bases and J 6 bases, with 8 bases left between them. Germline V gene data show CDR1 as LNHNV and CDR2 as YYDKDF (reference sequence). The CDR3 DNA reads as TGTGCCACCAGCAGAGAGGGGCGGGCCGGGGAGCTGTTTTTT. The encoded protein is CATSREGRAGELFF.

V gene TRBV28 combines with J gene TRBJ1-5; D may be TRBD1 (5 bases). The CDR3 is 15 residues long. Trimming stripped 4 bases from V and 3 bases from J, with 13 bases between. Germline V CDR1 and CDR2: MDHEN, SYDVKM. Here the CDR3 reads CASSSVGGTNQPQHF. The DNA of the CDR3 is TGTGCCAGCAGTTCGGTGGGGGGGACCAATCAGCCCCAGCATTTT.

The chain carries TRBV6-7 and TRBJ1-2; D call uncertain. TRBV6-7 is designated an ORF whose function remains uncertain. CDR3 length equals 15 residues. V lost 5 bases and J lost 4, with 17 bases in between. The CDR3 DNA is TGTGCCAGCAGTGAACGGGGAAGAGAAGGCTATGGCTACACCTTC. Protein: CASSERGREGYGYTF.

The chain is built from TRBV18 and TRBJ2-1, with D maybe TRBD2 (6 bases). This CDR3 spans 15 amino acids. CDR1 KGHSH and CDR2 LQKENI come from the germline V gene. Between the trimmed V and J ends, which lost 3 bases and 6 bases, there was a span of 15 bases. In nucleotides, the CDR3 is TGTGCCAGCTCACCGGGACTCATCGCACTCAATGAGCAGTTCTTC. This sequence encodes CASSPGLIALNEQFF.

In its sample, this clone was seen a few times. V and J are TRBV30 and TRBJ2-5, with D perhaps matching TRBD2 (5 bases). The CDR3 runs to 14 residues. Looked up from germline, CDR1 is GTSNPN and CDR2 is SVGIG (reference sequence). The ends were cut back, 1 base at V and 4 bases at J, with 13 bases in the middle. The CDR3 loop is CAWSDGRGRETQYF. The CDR3 DNA sequence: TGTGCCTGGAGTGATGGTAGAGGGAGAGAGACCCAGTACTTC.

The V call is TRBV29-1, the J call TRBJ1-1; possibly TRBD1 for D (5 bases). This CDR3 spans 14 amino acids. CDR1 SQVTM and CDR2 ANQGSEA come from the germline V gene. Trimming stripped 2 bases from V and 1 base from J, with 11 bases between. CDR3 in DNA: TGCAGCGTTGAAATAGGGGAACAGAACACTGAAGCTTTCTTT. It specifies CSVEIGEQNTEAFF.

This chain links TRBV30 with TRBJ1-6; D is perhaps TRBD1 (6 bases). Per germline, CDR1 GTSNPN and CDR2 SVGIG (reference sequence). The CDR3 totals 15 residues. Trimming took off 0 bases at V and 9 bases at J, with 15 bases between the two ends. The CDR3 DNA is TGTGCCTGGAGTGTAAAAAGGCAGGGGAGTTCACCCCTCCACTTT. Translation: CAWSVKRQGSSPLHF.

This sequence joins TRBV29-1 and TRBJ2-1; either TRBD1 or TRBD2 may fit D (5 bases each). Germline lookup yields CDR1 SQVTM and CDR2 ANQGSEA. The CDR3 runs 15 residues. V was clipped by 6 bases and J by 0 bases, with 15 bases between them. The CDR3 DNA sequence: TGCAGCGTCGCAGGGTTCGGGATCTCCTACAATGAGCAGTTCTTC. It yields the protein CSVAGFGISYNEQFF.

The CDR3 DNA is TGCAGCGTTGAGATAGGGTGGGACACTGAAGCTTTCTTT. Its translation is CSVEIGWDTEAFF. The V and J genes are TRBV29-1 and TRBJ1-1; D uncertain. This CDR3 region has 13 residues. Per the germline V gene, CDR1 is SQVTM and CDR2 is ANQGSEA. Between the trimmed V and J ends, which lost 3 bases and 3 bases, there was a span of 11 bases.

The chain couples TRBV9 to TRBJ1-3; 10 nucleotides agree with TRBD1. V gave up 2 bases and J gave up 4 bases; unmatched junction bases: 3. This CDR3 contains 15 residues. Germline-derived CDR1 and CDR2 are SGDLS and YYNGEE. This CDR3 is CASSVGQGPGNTIYF. The CDR3 bases are TGTGCCAGCAGCGTGGGACAGGGGCCCGGAAACACCATATATTTT.

The genes are TRBV19 and TRBJ2-7; perhaps D is TRBD1 or TRBD2 (5 bases each). Germline values: CDR1 LNHDA, CDR2 SQIVND (reference sequence). Trimming shortened V by 2 bases and J by 3 bases, and 17 bases separated the two germline ends. CDR3 length: 16 residues. This CDR3 is CASSINDGRDHYEQYF. The CDR3 region has the DNA TGTGCCAGTAGTATAAATGACGGACGGGACCACTACGAGCAGTACTTC. Drawing the rest from reference TRBV19 and TRBJ2-7, the complete variable domain is DGGITQSPKYLFRKEGQNVTLSCEQNLNHDAMYWYRQDPGQGLRLIYYSQIVNDFQKGDIAEGYSVSREKKESFPLTVTSAQKNPTAFYLCASSINDGRDHYEQYFGPGTRLTVT.

CDR3 sequence: CASSVGSGVGNEQFF. In nucleotides, the CDR3 is TGTGCCAGCAGCGTAGGGTCCGGGGTAGGGAATGAGCAGTTCTTC. This chain uses TRBV9 with TRBJ2-1, with a possible D match to TRBD2 (5 bases). CDR1 and CDR2 from the germline V gene are SGDLS and YYNGEE. Trimming removed 0 bases at V and 7 bases at J, with 14 bases between. The CDR3 runs to 15 residues.

The chain joins TRBV19 to TRBJ2-5; D unresolved. Germline CDR1 reads LNHDA; CDR2 reads SQIVND (reference sequence). The CDR3 length is 13 residues. Trimming left V 3 bases short and J 5 bases short, with 10 bases between. The CDR3 region is CASSMGVMETQYF. In DNA form, the CDR3 reads TGTGCCAGTAGTATGGGCGTGATGGAGACCCAGTACTTC.

In DNA form, the CDR3 reads TGTGCCAGTAAAGTAGCGGGAGTGGGTAATGAGCAGTTCTTC. Translation gives CASKVAGVGNEQFF. The rearrangement uses TRBV19 and TRBJ2-1; the match to TRBD2 covers 9 bases. V gave up 7 bases and J gave up 7 bases; unmatched junction bases: 8. Germline V gene sequence: CDR1 LNHDA, CDR2 SQIVND (reference sequence). CDR3 length equals 14 residues. Combining the CDR3 with reference TRBV19 and TRBJ2-1 gives the whole variable domain DGGITQSPKYLFRKEGQNVTLSCEQNLNHDAMYWYRQDPGQGLRLIYYSQIVNDFQKGDIAEGYSVSREKKESFPLTVTSAQKNPTAFYLCASKVAGVGNEQFFGPGTRLTVL.

V is TRBV27 and J is TRBJ1-4, with D perhaps matching TRBD1 (5 bases). Trimming cost V 5 bases and J 10 bases, with 20 bases left between them. The CDR3 spans 15 residues. Germline V gives CDR1 MNHEY, CDR2 SMNVEV (reference sequence). The CDR3: CASSPRGVLSGKLFF. Here the CDR3 DNA reads TGTGCCAGCAGTCCACGGGGGGTGCTCTCGGGAAAACTGTTTTTT.

The CDR3 coding sequence is TGTGCCACCAGCATGGGGGCTTGGGCCGGGGAGCTGTTTTTT. Amino acid sequence: CATSMGAWAGELFF. This rearrangement joins TRBV6-8 to TRBJ2-2; tentative D call: TRBD1 (6 bases). Germline CDR1 is MNHGY and CDR2 is SAAAGT. Trimming shortened V by 10 bases and J by 6 bases, and 18 bases separated the two germline ends. The CDR3 runs 14 residues.

The chain is built from TRBV11-1 and TRBJ2-1; TRBD2 aligns across 7 bases. CDR3 length: 15 amino acids. Per germline, CDR1 SGHAT and CDR2 FQDESV (reference sequence). Germline trimming cut 4 bases from V and 6 bases from J; bases unmatched to any gene: 9. The DNA for the CDR3 is TGTGCCAGCAGCTCTGCCGCGGGAGAATTCAATGAGCAGTTCTTC. Amino acids: CASSSAAGEFNEQFF.

This chain uses TRBV19 with TRBJ1-2; 8 bases map to TRBD1. V was clipped by 0 bases and J by 5 bases; unmatched bases: 5. CDR1 LNHDA and CDR2 SQIVND come from the germline V gene (reference sequence). This CDR3 contains 15 residues. This CDR3 reads CASSIDRDRGYGYTF. The CDR3 coding sequence is TGTGCCAGTAGTATAGATAGAGACAGGGGATATGGCTACACCTTC.

This clone has just one count. The chain links TRBV14 to TRBJ2-1, with D unclear. Trimming stripped 3 bases from V and 8 bases from J, with 8 bases between. CDR1 and CDR2 (germline): SGHDN, FVKESK. The CDR3 has 12 residues. CDR3 amino acids: CASSHPEYEQFF. For the CDR3, the DNA is TGTGCCAGCAGCCACCCAGAGTATGAGCAGTTCTTC.

V is TRBV18 and J is TRBJ1-6, with 8 bases fitting TRBD1. The CDR3 extends over 14 amino acids. With V trimmed by 4 bases and J by 10 bases, 6 bases remained unmatched. Germline assignment: CDR1 KGHSH and CDR2 LQKENI. The CDR3 spells CASSRDRGESPLHF. CDR3 DNA: TGTGCCAGCTCACGCGACAGGGGTGAATCACCCCTCCACTTT.

This chain joins TRBV19 and TRBJ2-5; weak D call: TRBD1 (6 bases). The V end lost 9 bases, the J end lost 1 base, and 18 bases lay between the germline ends. Germline loops: CDR1 LNHDA, CDR2 SQIVND (reference sequence). There are 15 residues in the CDR3. This CDR3 reads CASTLTGTFQETQYF. CDR3 bases: TGTGCCAGCACCCTTACCGGGACATTCCAAGAGACCCAGTACTTC.

This chain uses TRBV29-1 with TRBJ1-5; 7 nucleotides agree with TRBD1. Looked up from germline, CDR1 is SQVTM and CDR2 is ANQGSEA. V dropped 6 bases and J dropped 3; count of bases not matched to a gene: 8. The CDR3 is 14 amino acids. In nucleotides, the CDR3 is TGCAGCGTAATTACAGGGGCCCTCAATCAGCCCCAGCATTTT. Residues: CSVITGALNQPQHF.

V is TRBV15 and J is TRBJ2-5, with 9 bases matching TRBD1. Unmatched junction bases numbered 10, after V lost 1 base and J lost 4 bases. Germline lookup yields CDR1 LNHNV and CDR2 YYDKDF (reference sequence). The length of the CDR3 is 17 residues. Written as DNA, the CDR3 is TGTGCCACCAGCAGAGGGGGCCGGGACAGGGCTGCAGAGACCCAGTACTTC. It specifies CATSRGGRDRAAETQYF. The full variable domain, rest sourced from reference TRBV15 and TRBJ2-5, is DAMVIQNPRYQVTQFGKPVTLSCSQTLNHNVMYWYQQKSSQAPKLLFHYYDKDFNNEADTPDNFQSRRPNTSFCFLDIRSPGLGDTAMYLCATSRGGRDRAAETQYFGPGTRLLVL.

The gene calls are TRBV18 and TRBJ2-7, with a tentative D call TRBD1 (5 bases). Germline V gene lookup returns CDR1 KGHSH and CDR2 LQKENI. Trimming removed 2 bases from V and 3 bases from J, with 14 bases in between. The CDR3 has 15 amino acids. Here the CDR3 reads CASSPGAGQGYEQYF. In DNA form, the CDR3 reads TGTGCCAGCTCACCAGGGGCAGGGCAAGGCTACGAGCAGTACTTC. Looking up the rest from reference TRBV18 and TRBJ2-7 gives the full variable domain: NAGVMQNPRHLVRRRGQEARLRCSPMKGHSHVYWYRQLPEEGLKFMVYLQKENIIDESGMPKERFSAEFPKEGPSILRIQQVVRGDSAAYFCASSPGAGQGYEQYFGPGTRLTVT.

The rearrangement links TRBV10-3 to TRBJ2-1; D is possibly TRBD1 (5 bases). The V end was cut by 2 bases, the J end by 7 bases, with 12 bases between. The germline V gene has CDR1 ENHRY and CDR2 SYGVKD. The CDR3 totals 14 residues. CDR3 region: CAISEATRTNEQFF. CDR3 sequence (DNA): TGTGCCATCAGTGAGGCGACTCGGACAAATGAGCAGTTCTTC.

The rearrangement uses TRBV19 and TRBJ1-4, with D possibly TRBD1 on 6 matching bases. CDR3 length: 16 residues. V was shortened by 5 bases and J by 8 bases, with 21 bases between the two germline ends. Germline V CDR1 and CDR2: LNHDA, SQIVND (reference sequence). Written as DNA, the CDR3 is TGTGCCAGTAGTGCCCGGACCGGGACACGGGTCGAAAAACTGTTTTTT. Its protein product is CASSARTGTRVEKLFF.

CDR3 region: CASSSTVRLGYEQYF. The CDR3 DNA reads TGTGCCAGCAGTTCCACAGTACGTCTGGGGTACGAGCAGTACTTC. The chain recombines TRBV6-4 with TRBJ2-7; D ambiguous. V dropped 5 bases and J dropped 4 bases, with 18 bases sitting between them. Germline V gives CDR1 MRHNA, CDR2 SNTAGT. The CDR3 totals 15 residues.

The V and J genes are TRBV28 and TRBJ2-1, with D possibly being TRBD1 or TRBD2 (7 bases each). The CDR3 loop spans 16 amino acids. The ends were cut back, 5 bases at V and 5 bases at J, with 19 bases in the middle. Germline V CDR1 and CDR2: MDHEN, SYDVKM. This CDR3 reads CASSTRGRVGNNEQFF. CDR3 coding DNA: TGTGCCAGCAGTACCAGGGGGAGGGTCGGGAACAATGAGCAGTTCTTC.

The J gene is TRBJ1-5, the V gene TRBV30; a weak D match, TRBD1 (6 bases). CDR3 length equals 14 residues. Germline values: CDR1 GTSNPN, CDR2 SVGIG (reference sequence). The V gene lost 1 base and the J gene lost 4 bases, with 11 bases spanning the gap. The CDR3 loop is CAWSGGTLNQPQHF. The CDR3 DNA reads as TGTGCCTGGAGTGGGGGGACATTAAATCAGCCCCAGCATTTT.